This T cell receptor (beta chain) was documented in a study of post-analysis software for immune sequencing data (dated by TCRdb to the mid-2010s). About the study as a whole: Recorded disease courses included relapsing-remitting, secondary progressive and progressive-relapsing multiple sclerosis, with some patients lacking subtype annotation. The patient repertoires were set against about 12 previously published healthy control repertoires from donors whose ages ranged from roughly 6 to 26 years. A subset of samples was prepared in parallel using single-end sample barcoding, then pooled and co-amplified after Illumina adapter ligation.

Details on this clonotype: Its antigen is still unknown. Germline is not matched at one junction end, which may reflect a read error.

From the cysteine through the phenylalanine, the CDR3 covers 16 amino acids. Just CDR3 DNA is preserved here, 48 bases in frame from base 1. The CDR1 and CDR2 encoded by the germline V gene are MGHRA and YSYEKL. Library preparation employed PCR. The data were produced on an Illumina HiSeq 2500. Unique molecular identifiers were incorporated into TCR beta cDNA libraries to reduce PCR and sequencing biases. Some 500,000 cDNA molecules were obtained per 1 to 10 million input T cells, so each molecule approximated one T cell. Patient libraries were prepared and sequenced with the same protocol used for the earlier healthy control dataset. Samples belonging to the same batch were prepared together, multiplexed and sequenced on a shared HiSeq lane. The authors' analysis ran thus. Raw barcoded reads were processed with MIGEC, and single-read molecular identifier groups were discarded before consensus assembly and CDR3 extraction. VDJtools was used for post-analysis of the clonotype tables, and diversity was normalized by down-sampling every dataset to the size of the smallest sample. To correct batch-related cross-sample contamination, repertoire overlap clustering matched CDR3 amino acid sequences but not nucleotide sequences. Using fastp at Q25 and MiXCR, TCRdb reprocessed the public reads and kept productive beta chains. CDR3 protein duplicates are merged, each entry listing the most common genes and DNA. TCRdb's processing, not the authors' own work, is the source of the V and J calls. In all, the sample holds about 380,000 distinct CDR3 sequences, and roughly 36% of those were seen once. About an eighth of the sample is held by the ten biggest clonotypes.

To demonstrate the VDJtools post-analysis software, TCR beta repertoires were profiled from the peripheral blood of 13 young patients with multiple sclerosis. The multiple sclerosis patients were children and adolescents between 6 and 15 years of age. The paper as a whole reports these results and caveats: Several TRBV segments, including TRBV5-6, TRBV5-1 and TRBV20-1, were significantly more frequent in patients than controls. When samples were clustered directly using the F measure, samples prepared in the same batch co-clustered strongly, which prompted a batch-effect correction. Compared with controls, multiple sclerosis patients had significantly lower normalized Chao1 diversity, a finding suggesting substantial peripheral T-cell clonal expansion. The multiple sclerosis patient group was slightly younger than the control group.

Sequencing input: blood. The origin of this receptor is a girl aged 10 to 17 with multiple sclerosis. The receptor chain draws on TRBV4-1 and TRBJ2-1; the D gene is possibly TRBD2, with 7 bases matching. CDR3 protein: CAGSQGRGGQYNEQFF. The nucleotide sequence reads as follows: TGCGCCGGCAGCCAAGGGCGCGGGGGACAATACAATGAGCAGTTCTTC.